This entry features one T cell receptor (beta chain) sequence. This table comes from immunoSEQ multiplex PCR, and its TCRdb copy is limited to in-frame clones, with some not included. This table has about 370,000 clones, more than 70% appearing once. The data stem from a study of blood T cell repertoires in COVID-19. Study at large: Samples taken during acute and convalescent COVID-19 were collected in the United States, Italy and Spain.

CDR3 length: 14 residues. The germline V and J ends were trimmed by 6 bases and 2 bases, with 13 bases remaining between them. The germline V gene encodes CDR1 LNHDA and CDR2 SQIVND (reference sequence). The receptor comes from a woman in her twenties or thirties with COVID-19, enrolled during active disease. Sequenced input: peripheral blood. The J gene is TRBJ1-2, the V gene TRBV19; perhaps TRBD1 as D (5 bases). The CDR3 DNA reads TGTGCCAGTAGCGTACAGGAGAGGAACTATGGCTACACCTTC. This translates into CASSVQERNYGYTF.